This TCR beta chain appears in the sequencing data of a study of post-analysis software for immune sequencing data (dated by TCRdb to between 2014 and 2016). About the study as a whole: Recorded disease courses included relapsing-remitting, secondary progressive and progressive-relapsing multiple sclerosis, with some patients lacking subtype annotation. The patient repertoires were set against eleven to twelve previously published healthy control repertoires from donors whose ages ranged from 6 to 25 years. A subset of samples was prepared in parallel using single-end sample barcoding, then pooled and co-amplified after Illumina adapter ligation.

Overall results and qualifications from the work: Roughly 5 TRBV segments, including TRBV5-6, TRBV5-1 and TRBV20-1, were significantly more frequent in patients than controls. The control group was slightly older than the multiple sclerosis patient group. Multiple sclerosis patients had significantly lower normalized Chao1 diversity than controls, a result that suggests substantial peripheral T-cell clonal expansion. Direct clustering with F measure revealed strong co-clustering of samples prepared in the same batch, which led to a batch-effect correction.

To demonstrate the VDJtools post-analysis software, TCR beta repertoires were profiled from the peripheral blood of about 14 young patients with multiple sclerosis. The multiple sclerosis patients were children and adolescents ranging in age from roughly 6 to 15 years. This clonotype was detected only once. There is no known antigen for this receptor. The input lacks base qualities; no much larger clone sits a single base away. Counted from cysteine to phenylalanine, this CDR3 has 14 amino acids. Of the read, only the CDR3 DNA is kept; its 42 bases are in frame from base 1. The germline V gene (reference sequence) specifies SGHKS as CDR1 and YYEKEE as CDR2. Library preparation used PCR. For sequencing, an Illumina HiSeq 2500 was employed. To reduce PCR and sequencing biases, unique molecular identifiers were incorporated into the TCR beta cDNA libraries. Every 1 to 10 million input T cells yielded approximately 500,000 cDNA molecules, meaning each molecule approximated one T cell. Patient libraries were prepared and sequenced with the same protocol used for the earlier healthy control dataset. Samples belonging to the same batch were prepared together, multiplexed and sequenced on a shared HiSeq lane. Processing in the source paper ran as follows. Raw barcoded reads were processed with MIGEC, discarding single-read molecular identifier groups before consensus assembly and CDR3 extraction. Clonotype tables were post-analysed with VDJtools, and diversity was normalized by down-sampling all datasets to the smallest sample size. In repertoire overlap clustering, CDR3 amino acid sequences, but not nucleotide sequences, were matched to correct batch-related cross-sample contamination. TCRdb redid the processing of the public reads, applying fastp at Q25 and MiXCR, and retained in-frame beta chains. Every distinct CDR3 protein forms one entry, paired with its most common genes and DNA. The V and J calls and clone size are TCRdb's, not the authors'. This sample comprises about 820,000 distinct CDR3 sequences, around 50% of them detected only once. In total, the top ten clones hold about 4.8% of the sample.

The sample consisted of blood. In this chain, TRBV5-5 is recombined with TRBJ2-4; the D gene is tentatively TRBD1 or TRBD2, each matching 5 bases. The last part of the DNA fits TRBJ2-7 better; the J call may be wrong. The sequence was collected from a girl between 5 and 17 years old with multiple sclerosis. The sequenced DNA is TGTGCCAGCAGCTTCGGGGACGGCTACTACGAGCAGTACTTC. Its translation is CASSFGDGYYEQYF.